This T cell receptor beta chain was retrieved from a study of CD8+ T cells in alopecia areata. Study context: The protocol delivered tofacitinib for 6 to 18 months, then withdrew it for 6 months.

Remarks on this clone: What it binds is not known.

Stated treatment: oral pan-JAK inhibitor, 5-10 mg twice daily. Points from the study as a whole: Normal skin's resident alphabeta T cells are also sequenced in scalp samples.

RNA, once extracted, was reverse transcribed into cDNA for use as the sequencing template. Repertoires were generated with immunoSEQ multiplex PCR, while TCRdb's copy carries only in-frame clones and drops some. The table lists about 42,000 clones, about 71% of them singletons. The sequenced sample was CD8+ T cells sorted from blood, obtained at week 4, from a patient treated with tofacitinib. This TCR came from a human donor with alopecia areata.

CDR3 in amino acids: CASRQGGGYHEQFF. Written as DNA, the CDR3 is TGTGCCAGCAGGCAGGGTGGTGGGTATCATGAGCAGTTCTTC. The chain has TRBV2 and TRBJ2-1; a weak D match, TRBD1 (5 bases). The ends were cut back, 6 bases at V and 8 bases at J, with 17 bases in the middle. The V gene's germline CDR1 is SNHLY and CDR2 FYNNEI. This CDR3 contains 14 residues. Drawing the rest from reference TRBV2 and TRBJ2-1, the complete variable domain is EPEVTQTPSHQVTQMGQEVILRCVPISNHLYFYWYRQILGQKVEFLVSFYNNEISEKSEIFDDQFSVERPDGSNFTLKIRSTKLEDSAMYFCASRQGGGYHEQFFGPGTRLTVL.